Given below is one T cell receptor (beta chain) in context. Its matching antigen is unknown. The second PCR ran roughly 6 to 11 cycles with a sample-barcoded 5' primer and J-beta primers. Each cDNA molecule was tagged by a template-switch adaptor with 12 random nucleotides. A single record per CDR3 protein comes from TCRdb applying MiXCR to the 5' RACE reads. The sample carries 800,000 or so distinct CDR3 sequences, around 62% recorded once. The sample comes from a study of blood T cells in healthy people across ages. In the study overall: Template switching retrieved approximately one barcoded beta molecule for each two T cells.

Study-wide results and caveats: Diversity of TCR beta correlated strongly with naive T cell percentage. The study regarded diversity estimates from one million T cells as underestimates.

Specimen: blood. The clonotype was recovered from a man aged 25 to 40 in good health.

Here the CDR3 reads CASSSKTSGDNEQFF. The CDR3 nucleotides are TGTGCCAGCAGTTCAAAGACTAGCGGGGACAATGAGCAGTTCTTC. This sequence joins TRBV12-3 or TRBV12-4 and TRBJ2-1; TRBD2 aligns across 11 bases. The CDR3 totals 15 residues. V lost 4 bases, J lost 5 bases, and 4 bases stayed unmatched.